These 31 T cell receptor beta chains came from one sample sequenced in a study of shared clonotypes between healthy human individuals (dated by TCRdb to 2020 to 2021). Library generation was performed with the immunoSEQ multiplex PCR assay. Not all clones reach the TCRdb copy of this immuneACCESS table, which keeps in-frame sequences only. Checked studies attribute under half of the gap to unresolved V genes and leave the rest unexplained. This sample is represented by about 680,000 clones; 92% of them were singletons. Jointly, the top ten make up about 24% of the sample. CD8 naive samples consisted of CD45RO-negative cells that were positively selected for CCR7, yielding a CD45RA+CCR7+ population without TemRA cells. The material sequenced was naive CD8+ T cells sorted from blood. What the cell subset or site label conveys for this sample: CD45RA+CCR7+. Receptors were obtained from a man younger than 45 in good health.

The chain recombines TRBV29-1 with TRBJ1-1; D gene ambiguous. Germline loops: CDR1 SQVTM, CDR2 ANQGSEA. The CDR3 contains 13 residues. V lost 1 base, J lost 5 bases, and 11 bases lay in between. The CDR3 DNA reads TGCAGCGTTGAAGGGGGAGGGCGTACTGAAGCTTTCTTT. It yields the protein CSVEGGGRTEAFF.

The genes are TRBV27 and TRBJ2-3; 12 bases align to TRBD2. Germline lookup yields CDR1 MNHEY and CDR2 SMNVEV (reference sequence). CDR3 length equals 16 residues. J was trimmed by 6 bases and V by 5 bases; bases with no gene match: 9. The CDR3 DNA reads TGTGCCAGCAGTGAAATCCGGACTAGCGGGACGGATACGCAGTATTTT. Protein sequence: CASSEIRTSGTDTQYF.

V gene TRBV4-2 combines with J gene TRBJ2-1, with TRBD1 matching over 7 bases. This CDR3 spans 16 amino acids. Germline trimming cut 0 bases from V and 8 bases from J; bases unmatched to any gene: 10. Germline CDR1 is LGHNA and CDR2 is YNFKEQ. The CDR3, as DNA: TGTGCCAGCAGCCAAGAAAGTCCCAGGGGGAGCGATGAGCAGTTCTTC. Its protein product is CASSQESPRGSDEQFF.

This clone has just one count. The chain links TRBV7-6 to TRBJ1-1, with D unclear. The length of the CDR3 is 18 residues. Per the germline V gene, CDR1 is SGHVS and CDR2 is FNYEAQ. Trimming took 1 base from V and 1 from J, leaving 19 bases between them. CDR3 nucleotides: TGTGCCAGCAGCTTAGATCTGGTGGGCTGGGGAAAGAACACTGAAGCTTTCTTT. Translated, it gives CASSLDLVGWGKNTEAFF.

The chain carries TRBV27 and TRBJ2-2, with unresolved D. From germline, CDR1 is MNHEY and CDR2 SMNVEV (reference sequence). CDR3 length equals 13 residues. Trimming took 7 bases from V and 4 from J, leaving 10 bases between them. CDR3 nucleotides: TGTGCCAGCACCGGGTCGGGCACCGGGGAGCTGTTTTTT. Its protein is CASTGSGTGELFF.

This chain links TRBV6-1 with TRBJ2-3; D gene ambiguous. Per the germline V gene, CDR1 is MNHNS and CDR2 is SASEGT. The CDR3 spans 13 residues. The germline V and J ends were trimmed by 0 bases and 14 bases, with 15 bases remaining between them. CDR3 sequence reads: CASSEANGQPPYF. CDR3 nucleotides: TGTGCCAGCAGTGAAGCGAACGGCCAACCCCCGTATTTT.

The chain employs TRBV14 and TRBJ2-1; possibly TRBD1 for D (5 bases). From germline, CDR1 is SGHDN and CDR2 FVKESK. The CDR3 runs 12 residues. Trimming cost V 1 base and J 9 bases, with 7 bases left between them. CDR3 sequence reads: CASSQGGVEQFF. CDR3 sequence (DNA): TGTGCCAGCAGCCAAGGGGGCGTTGAGCAGTTCTTC.

This clone occurred a few times. J is TRBJ2-7 and V is TRBV7-3; 10 bases fit TRBD2. This CDR3 spans 16 amino acids. Unmatched junction bases numbered 11, after V lost 4 bases and J lost 5 bases. CDR1 and CDR2 from the germline V gene are SGHTA and FQGTGA. Here the CDR3 DNA reads TGTGCCAGCAGCTCTACCGGGACTAGCGCCGTTCACGAGCAGTACTTC. Translating gives CASSSTGTSAVHEQYF.

A single count supports this clone. V gene TRBV5-5 combines with J gene TRBJ1-3, with TRBD1 matching 8 bases. Germline assignment: CDR1 SGHKS and CDR2 YYEKEE (reference sequence). J gave up 2 bases and V 5 bases, and 6 bases lay outside the gene matches. The CDR3 extends over 15 amino acids. CDR3 in amino acids: CASRDRVRAGNTIYF. The CDR3 DNA reads as TGTGCCAGCAGGGACAGGGTTCGGGCTGGAAACACCATATATTTT.

V usage is TRBV9 and J usage is TRBJ2-3, with 11 nucleotides matching TRBD2. V lost 3 bases to trimming and J lost 1 base; unmatched junction nucleotides: 4. CDR3 length equals 16 residues. From germline, CDR1 is SGDLS and CDR2 YYNGEE. CDR3 bases: TGTGCCAGCAGCGCCAGGACTAGCGGGCGCACAGATACGCAGTATTTT. It is translated as CASSARTSGRTDTQYF.

The chain combines TRBV27 with TRBJ1-2, with D uncertain. The CDR3 spans 14 residues. The germline gives CDR1 MNHEY, CDR2 SMNVEV (reference sequence). V was shortened by 6 bases and J by 4 bases, with 15 bases between the two germline ends. Written as DNA, the CDR3 is TGTGCCAGCAGCCGCGTTAAGGCTACCTATGGCTACACCTTC. Its translation: CASSRVKATYGYTF.

In DNA form, the CDR3 reads TGTGCCAGCAGCTTAGGCGGTTCTTTTCGGGGCGGACCCACAGATACGCAGTATTTT. Residues: CASSLGGSFRGGPTDTQYF. The gene calls are TRBV7-6 and TRBJ2-3, with D tentatively TRBD1 or TRBD2 (5 bases each). Per the germline V gene, CDR1 is SGHVS and CDR2 is FNYEAQ. The CDR3 loop spans 19 amino acids. Deletions cut 1 base from V and 2 bases from J, with 22 bases between.

The count of this clone is one. The V call is TRBV5-1, the J call TRBJ2-3, with D tentatively TRBD2 (6 bases). V dropped 0 bases and J dropped 4 bases, with 15 bases sitting between them. The CDR3 runs to 16 residues. Germline V gene sequence: CDR1 SGHRS, CDR2 YFSETQ. CDR3 nucleotides: TGCGCCAGCAGCTTGGGGCTAGTGGGGGACTCAGATACGCAGTATTTT. This translates into CASSLGLVGDSDTQYF.

This clone appeared a single time. The rearrangement uses TRBV9 and TRBJ2-5, with 10 bases that match TRBD2. The CDR3 is made up of 16 amino acids. Trimming at V came to 3 bases and at J to 0 bases, leaving 5 bases not matched to a gene. Germline CDR1 is SGDLS and CDR2 is YYNGEE. CDR3: CASSGLAGANQETQYF. DNA for the CDR3: TGTGCCAGCAGCGGGCTAGCGGGAGCTAACCAAGAGACCCAGTACTTC.

The chain joins TRBV5-1 to TRBJ2-7; D is unclear. CDR1 is SGHRS and CDR2 is YFSETQ in the germline V gene. Trimming pared 3 bases from V and 6 bases from J, leaving 10 bases between. CDR3 size: 12 residues. In DNA, the CDR3 is TGCGCCAGCAGCTCGGACGGTGCCGAGCAGTACTTC. Its translation: CASSSDGAEQYF.

This chain connects TRBV28 to TRBJ2-5, with D uncertain. The CDR3 is 13 residues long. Germline V gene sequence: CDR1 MDHEN, CDR2 SYDVKM. Trimming stripped 3 bases from V and 3 bases from J, with 8 bases between. This CDR3 is CASSLNREETQYF. CDR3 DNA sequence: TGTGCCAGCAGTTTGAACAGAGAAGAGACCCAGTACTTC.

The chain employs TRBV28 and TRBJ2-5; 7 nucleotides line up with TRBD1. Unmatched junction bases numbered 11, after V lost 5 bases and J lost 2 bases. The CDR3 has 16 residues. Germline CDR1 reads MDHEN; CDR2 reads SYDVKM. The CDR3 spells CASSLLGDSLQETQYF. The CDR3 bases are TGTGCCAGCAGTCTACTAGGGGACAGCCTACAAGAGACCCAGTACTTC.

The chain has TRBV7-9 and TRBJ1-2, with D maybe TRBD1 (5 bases). CDR3 length equals 14 residues. V lost 5 bases and J lost 2, with 12 bases in between. From germline, CDR1 is SEHNR and CDR2 FQNEAQ (reference sequence). In nucleotides, the CDR3 is TGTGCCAGCAGCCTAGGGGCCCTCAACTATGGCTACACCTTC. Protein: CASSLGALNYGYTF.

This chain joins TRBV4-1 and TRBJ2-3; D is unclear. From germline, CDR1 is MGHRA and CDR2 YSYEKL. Trimming took off 1 base at V and 3 bases at J, with 11 bases between the two ends. The CDR3 has 15 residues. CDR3 loop: CASSQATKGTDTQYF. The CDR3 DNA follows: TGCGCCAGCAGCCAAGCCACAAAGGGAACAGATACGCAGTATTTT.

This chain links TRBV7-9 with TRBJ2-2; a weak D match, TRBD1 (7 bases). Trimming left V 4 bases short and J 3 bases short, with 12 bases between. Germline V gene lookup returns CDR1 SEHNR and CDR2 FQNEAQ (reference sequence). The CDR3 spans 15 residues. The CDR3 DNA sequence: TGTGCCAGCAGCTCGGGACAGCGGGACACCGGGGAGCTGTTTTTT. It specifies CASSSGQRDTGELFF. The full variable domain, completed using reference TRBV7-9 and TRBJ2-2, is DTGVSQNPRHKITKRGQNVTFRCDPISEHNRLYWYRQTLGQGPEFLTYFQNEAQLEKSRLLSDRFSAERPKGSFSTLEIQRTEQGDSAMYLCASSSGQRDTGELFFGEGSRLTVL.

The J gene is TRBJ2-5, the V gene TRBV14, with 10 bases that match TRBD2. J was trimmed by 5 bases and V by 1 base; bases with no gene match: 7. The length of the CDR3 is 16 residues. Germline V gene lookup returns CDR1 SGHDN and CDR2 FVKESK. CDR3 coding DNA: TGTGCCAGCAGCCAAGGAAGGCTAGCGGGAGTGGAGACCCAGTACTTC. It specifies CASSQGRLAGVETQYF. Full variable domain (remainder filled in from reference TRBV14 and TRBJ2-5): EAGVTQFPSHSVIEKGQTVTLRCDPISGHDNLYWYRRVMGKEIKFLLHFVKESKQDESGMPNNRFLAERTGGTYSTLKVQPAELEDSGVYFCASSQGRLAGVETQYFGPGTRLLVL.

This clone was observed many times. This rearrangement joins TRBV7-9 to TRBJ1-3, with D unresolved. The ends were cut back, 7 bases at V and 4 bases at J, with 8 bases in the middle. Germline CDR1 SEHNR, CDR2 FQNEAQ (reference sequence). The CDR3 spans 12 residues. The CDR3 reads CASIGEGNTIYF. The CDR3 DNA reads TGTGCCAGCATTGGGGAGGGAAACACCATATATTTT. The full variable domain, completed using reference TRBV7-9 and TRBJ1-3, is DTGVSQNPRHKITKRGQNVTFRCDPISEHNRLYWYRQTLGQGPEFLTYFQNEAQLEKSRLLSDRFSAERPKGSFSTLEIQRTEQGDSAMYLCASIGEGNTIYFGEGSWLTVV.

This chain links TRBV11-2 with TRBJ2-5, with D uncertain. Germline CDR1 is SGHAT and CDR2 is FQNNGV. The V end was cut by 6 bases, the J end by 3 bases, with 11 bases between. The CDR3 has 13 residues. CDR3 sequence: CASRKSGEETQYF. CDR3 nucleotide sequence: TGTGCCAGCAGGAAAAGTGGGGAAGAGACCCAGTACTTC.

The genes are TRBV4-3 and TRBJ2-7; D might be TRBD1 or TRBD2, each matching 5 bases. Looked up from germline, CDR1 is LGHNA and CDR2 is YSLEER. The CDR3 is 14 amino acids. Trimming left V 5 bases short and J 3 bases short, with 14 bases between. CDR3 loop: CASSDEGRLYEQYF. In DNA, the CDR3 is TGCGCCAGCAGCGATGAGGGGAGACTCTACGAGCAGTACTTC.

The chain has TRBV7-7 and TRBJ2-1, with D possibly being TRBD2 (5 bases). The CDR3 loop spans 16 amino acids. CDR1 and CDR2 from the germline V gene are SSHAT and FNYEAQ (reference sequence). V gave up 5 bases and J gave up 0 bases, with 14 bases separating them. DNA of the CDR3: TGTGCCAGCAGCCCGACCGGCGGGCCCTCCTACAATGAGCAGTTCTTC. Its translation: CASSPTGGPSYNEQFF.

This chain joins TRBV28 and TRBJ2-2; unclear D gene. CDR1 MDHEN and CDR2 SYDVKM come from the germline V gene. V lost 2 bases and J 0 bases, leaving 10 bases between the germline ends. CDR3 size: 16 residues. CDR3 DNA: TGTGCCAGCAGTTTAGGCTCCTATCCGAACACCGGGGAGCTGTTTTTT. It encodes CASSLGSYPNTGELFF.

For the CDR3, the DNA is TGTGCCAGCTACGTTCAGAATAGCAATCAGCCCCAGCATTTT. Translated: CASYVQNSNQPQHF. The chain recombines TRBV6-1 with TRBJ1-5; no clear D gene. The ends were cut back, 8 bases at V and 0 bases at J, with 11 bases in the middle. CDR1 is MNHNS, CDR2 SASEGT, per germline. This CDR3 has 14 residues.

V usage is TRBV28 and J usage is TRBJ2-2; possible D gene TRBD2, 6 bases. This CDR3 is built from 17 residues. Trimming shortened V by 2 bases and J by 2 bases, and 15 bases separated the two germline ends. The V gene's germline CDR1 is MDHEN and CDR2 SYDVKM. CDR3 region: CASSLSPGTFNTGELFF. CDR3 DNA: TGTGCCAGCAGTTTAAGCCCCGGGACTTTTAACACCGGGGAGCTGTTTTTT.

The CDR3 DNA is TGTGCCAGCAGCTCCGGGGGGGCTTACAATGAGCAGTTCTTC. The encoded protein is CASSSGGAYNEQFF. The chain has TRBV7-9 and TRBJ2-1, with TRBD2 identical over 8 bases. CDR3 size: 14 residues. CDR1 is SEHNR and CDR2 is FQNEAQ in the germline V gene (reference sequence). With 4 bases clipped from V and 4 bases from J, the junction kept 3 bases outside the gene matches.

This clone was recorded only once. This chain joins TRBV10-2 and TRBJ1-2; the D gene is possibly TRBD1 (5 bases). This CDR3 comprises 15 residues. V shed 2 bases and J shed 2 bases, with 12 bases lying between them. CDR1 WSHSY and CDR2 SAAADI come from the germline V gene. The CDR3 sequence is CASSEEYRDNYGYTF. The CDR3 DNA follows: TGCGCCAGCAGTGAGGAGTACCGGGACAACTATGGCTACACCTTC.

The chain joins TRBV15 to TRBJ2-1, with D perhaps matching TRBD2 (5 bases). The germline V gene encodes CDR1 LNHNV and CDR2 YYDKDF (reference sequence). The CDR3 spans 12 residues. V gave up 5 bases and J gave up 10 bases, with 12 bases separating them. The CDR3 loop reads CATSSEDYEQFF. The CDR3 coding sequence is TGTGCCACCAGCTCGGAGGATTACGAGCAGTTCTTC. Full variable domain (missing parts from reference TRBV15 and TRBJ2-1): DAMVIQNPRYQVTQFGKPVTLSCSQTLNHNVMYWYQQKSSQAPKLLFHYYDKDFNNEADTPDNFQSRRPNTSFCFLDIRSPGLGDTAMYLCATSSEDYEQFFGPGTRLTVL.